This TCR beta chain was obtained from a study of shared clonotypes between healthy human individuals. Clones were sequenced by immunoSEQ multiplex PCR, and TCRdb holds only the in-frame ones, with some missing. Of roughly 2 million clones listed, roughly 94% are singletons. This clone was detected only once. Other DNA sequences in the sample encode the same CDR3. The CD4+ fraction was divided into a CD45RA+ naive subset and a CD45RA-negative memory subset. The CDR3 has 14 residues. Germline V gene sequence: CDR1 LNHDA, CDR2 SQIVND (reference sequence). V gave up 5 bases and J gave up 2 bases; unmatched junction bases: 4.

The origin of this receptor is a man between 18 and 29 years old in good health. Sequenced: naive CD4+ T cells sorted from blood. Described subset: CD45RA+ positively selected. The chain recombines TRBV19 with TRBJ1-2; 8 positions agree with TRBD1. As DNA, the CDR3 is TGTGCCAGTAGTCGACAGGGGCCAAACTATGGCTACACCTTC. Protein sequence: CASSRQGPNYGYTF.